This TCR beta chain was sequenced for a study of cytomegalovirus exposure and HLA in healthy donors. Whole-study findings and limits: There were some public TCRs occurring in many donors, but most TCR sequences were rare.

Primers: 60 Vbeta forward and 13 Jbeta reverse. TCRdb's table, derived via immunoSEQ multiplex PCR, lists solely in-frame clones and lacks some. The table has more than 85,000 clones, 65% to 80% seen once. CDR3 length: 20 residues. V lost 0 bases, J lost 7 bases, and 18 bases stayed unmatched. From germline, CDR1 is SGDLS and CDR2 YYNGEE. A remark on this clone: Its antigen is as yet unknown.

This sequence was found in a woman aged 50 to 60 in good health and CMV-seropositive. The sequenced sample was PBMCs. The chain employs TRBV9 and TRBJ2-2; TRBD2 matches 10 bases. The CDR3 DNA reads TGTGCCAGCAGCGTAGGTCCCAGCCCCTTTAGCGGGGGGCATGGCGGGGAGCTGTTTTTT. Its translation is CASSVGPSPFSGGHGGELFF.